This T cell receptor (beta chain) was sequenced for a study of cytotoxic CD8 clonotypes in ibrutinib-treated CLL. Overall study: Results showed some 24 partial and 2 complete responses; following median approximately 69 months, approximately 14 remained remitted, roughly 12 advanced. The response samples were taken once patients had been treated for a median of 12 months, range 6 to 36. Study-wide points: Public clonotypes occurred uncommonly; on treatment, they contracted or remained stable. Age-matched healthy donor levels were exceeded by baseline clonality, which tracked circulating CD8+ T-cell counts.

A few counts support this clone. Its antigen is unidentified. The CDR3 consists of 16 residues. Trimming at V came to 6 bases and at J to 7 bases, leaving 15 bases not matched to a gene. Only in-frame clones appear in the TCRdb table, and some are missing; sequencing was by immunoSEQ multiplex PCR. The repertoire holds about 3,000 clones, with approximately 78% as singletons. V is TRBV6-7 and J is TRBJ1-5, with 7 bases identical to TRBD1. TRBV6-7 is an ORF for which the function is uncertain. The sequence was obtained from a human donor with chronic lymphocytic leukemia. The sample in question was PBMCs, obtained before ibrutinib treatment. As DNA, the CDR3 is TGTGCCAGCAGCCACCCGGGACAGTCCCAGGACCAGCCCCAGCATTTT. Translating it yields CASSHPGQSQDQPQHF.